This T cell receptor (beta chain) was identified in a study of response to subunit inactivated influenza vaccine (dated by TCRdb to the late 2010s). Background on the whole study: Deep quantitative T cell receptor repertoire profiling was used in the study to track responses to a trivalent subunit inactivated influenza vaccine. What the study reported, not specific to this receptor: The authors proposed that each seasonal influenza vaccination may bring in only a limited number of new T cells.

Libraries were constructed by RT-PCR. TCRdb names Illumina HiSeq 2500 as the instrument used. TCRdb trimmed public reads at Q25 via fastp, called clones via MiXCR and kept in-frame beta chains. Rows are combined by CDR3 protein, so each entry shows the most common genes and DNA. This sample holds some 570,000 distinct CDR3 sequences; about 11% were observed only once. Roughly 11% of the sample belongs to the ten largest clones. A few counts support this clonotype. What this receptor recognizes is not known. Base quality data are lacking; no much larger clone is found one base away. The germline V end is reduced by 3 bases and the J end by 6 bases; junction bases left unmatched: 7. The germline V gene (reference sequence) specifies LNHDA as CDR1 and SQIVND as CDR2. The CDR3 starts with the cysteine, ends with the phenylalanine, and has 14 residues. Solely the CDR3 DNA is kept, with 42 bases framed from the first base.

Separately, the same data were catalogued under a study of T cells expressing NK-cell markers. Reported in the second study: 5'RACE template switching, by which a universal primer site and unique molecular identifiers were added, was used to make TCR beta cDNA libraries. In sorted CD3+CD56+NKG2C+, CD3+CD56+NKG2C- and CD3+CD56-NKG2C+ T-cell subsets from eight or nine donors, TCR beta-chain repertoires were profiled. Seven of the eight sequenced donors were HCMV-seropositive and one was HCMV-seronegative. To restrict sorting to alphabetaTCR-expressing T cells, an anti-gammadeltaTCR antibody was added in several experiments. In a handful of donors, the dominant CD3+CD56+NKG2C+ clonotypes were among the top 10 CD8+ clonotypes and accounted for about 1.0-7.5% of CD8+ T cells. Those dominant clonotypes were again the most abundant among CD3+CD56-NKG2C+ cells in four donors, at about 28.3-60.1%. Whether the expanded NKG2C-expressing T cell clones were specific for HCMV antigens remained unclear. The study sequenced eight donors, all healthy volunteers chosen at random: three men and five women. A commercial ELISA kit detecting HCMV-specific IgG in serum was used to determine HCMV serostatus. Peripheral blood mononuclear cells were isolated from blood by Ficoll density gradient centrifugation. For over 5 donors, bulk peripheral blood T-cell repertoires were also sequenced from unsorted PBMC. Synthesis of cDNA was primed from the TCR beta constant segment and was followed by two consecutive PCR amplification steps. The libraries were sequenced on Illumina HiSeq 2000/2500, MiSeq or NextSeq, producing 2 x 150 bp reads. MIGEC was used to demultiplex reads and group the reads by UMI, and MiTCR was used to assemble and quantify clonotypes. To remove erroneous sequences, TCR cDNA sequences were retained only when supported by two or more reads. Downstream repertoire analysis used the tcR package, and clonotypes were matched across fractions by CDR3 nucleotide sequence plus V segment. Antigen specificity was annotated against VDJdb with VDJmatch, allowing one amino acid substitution in CDR3.

The sequencing here drew on PBMCs from blood, taken on the day of vaccination. The TCR sequence derives from a man between 45 and 60 years old who received an inactivated influenza vaccine. Donor details come from another sample of the same person, matched by shared clones. The receptor chain draws on TRBV19 and TRBJ2-7; 8 middle bases align to TRBD2. The bases are TGTGCCAGTAGTATCTCCGGACTAGCTGGCGAGCAGTACTTC. Its translation reads: CASSISGLAGEQYF.